The clone carrying this TCR beta chain appeared a few times. TCRdb recomputed calls from the RT-PCR reads with MiXCR, one row per CDR3 protein. This sample has 550,000 to 600,000 distinct CDR3 sequences; 10% to 15% occur once, and the top ten carry roughly 10%. These data originate in a study of response to subunit inactivated influenza vaccine. The material sequenced was PBMCs from blood, taken on the day of vaccination. The sequence was obtained from a man aged 50 to 59 who received an inactivated influenza vaccine.

DNA of the CDR3: TGTGCCAGCAGCAAAGCCGGGACAGCTTTGAACACTGAAGCTTTCTTT. Residues: CASSKAGTALNTEAFF. The gene calls are TRBV5-5 and TRBJ1-1, with 7 bases aligning to TRBD1. After removal of 4 bases from V and 0 bases from J, the junction contained 9 bases not matched to a gene. The germline V gene has CDR1 SGHKS and CDR2 YYEKEE (reference sequence). The CDR3 contains 16 residues.